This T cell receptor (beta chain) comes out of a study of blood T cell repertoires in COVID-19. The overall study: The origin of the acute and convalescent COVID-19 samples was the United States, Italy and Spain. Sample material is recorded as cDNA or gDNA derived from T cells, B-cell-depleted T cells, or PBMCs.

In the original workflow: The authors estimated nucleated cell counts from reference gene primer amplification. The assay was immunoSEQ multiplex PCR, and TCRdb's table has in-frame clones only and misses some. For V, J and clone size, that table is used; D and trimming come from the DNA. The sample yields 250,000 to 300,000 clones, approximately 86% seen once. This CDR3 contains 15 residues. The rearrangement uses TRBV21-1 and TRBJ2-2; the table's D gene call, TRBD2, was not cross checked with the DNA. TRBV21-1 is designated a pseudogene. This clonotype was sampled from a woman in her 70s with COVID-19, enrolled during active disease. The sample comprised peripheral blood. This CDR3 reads CASSSRGGILGELFF. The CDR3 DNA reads TGTGCCAGCAGCTCCCGGGGGGGCATCCTCGGGGAGCTGTTTTTT.